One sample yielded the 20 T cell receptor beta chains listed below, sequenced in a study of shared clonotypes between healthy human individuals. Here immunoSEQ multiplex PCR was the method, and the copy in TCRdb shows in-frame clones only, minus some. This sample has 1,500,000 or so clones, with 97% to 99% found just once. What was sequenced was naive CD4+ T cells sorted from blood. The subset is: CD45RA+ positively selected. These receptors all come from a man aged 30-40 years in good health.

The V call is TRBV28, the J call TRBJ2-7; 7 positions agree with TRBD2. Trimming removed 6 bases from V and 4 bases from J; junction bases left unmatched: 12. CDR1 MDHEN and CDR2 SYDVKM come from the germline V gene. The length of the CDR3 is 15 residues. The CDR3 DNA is TGTGCCAGCAGGGGAGGGTACCGAGACGGGTACGAGCAGTACTTC. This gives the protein CASRGGYRDGYEQYF. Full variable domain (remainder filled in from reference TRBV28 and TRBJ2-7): DVKVTQSSRYLVKRTGEKVFLECVQDMDHENMFWYRQDPGLGLRLIYFSYDVKMKEKGDIPEGYSVSREKKERFSLILESASTNQTSMYLCASRGGYRDGYEQYFGPGTRLTVT.

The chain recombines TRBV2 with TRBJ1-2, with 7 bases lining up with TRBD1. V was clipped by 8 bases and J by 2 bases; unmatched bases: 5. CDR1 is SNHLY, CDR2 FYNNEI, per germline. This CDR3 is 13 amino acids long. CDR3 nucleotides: TGTGCCAGCCGGACAGGAGTCAACTATGGCTACACCTTC. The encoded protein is CASRTGVNYGYTF.

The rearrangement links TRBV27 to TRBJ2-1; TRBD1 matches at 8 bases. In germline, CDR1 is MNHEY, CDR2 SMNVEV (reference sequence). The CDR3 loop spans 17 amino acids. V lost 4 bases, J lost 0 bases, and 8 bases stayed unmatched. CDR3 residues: CASSSPKTGASYNEQFF. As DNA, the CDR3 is TGTGCCAGCAGTTCCCCTAAGACAGGGGCCTCCTACAATGAGCAGTTCTTC.

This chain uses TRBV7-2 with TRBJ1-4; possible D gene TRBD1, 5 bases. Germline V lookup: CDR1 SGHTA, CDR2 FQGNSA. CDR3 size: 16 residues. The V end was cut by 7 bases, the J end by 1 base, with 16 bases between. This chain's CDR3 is CASTTSRERTNEKLFF. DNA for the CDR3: TGTGCCAGCACCACTTCCAGGGAAAGAACTAATGAAAAACTGTTTTTT. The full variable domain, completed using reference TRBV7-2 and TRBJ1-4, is GAGVSQSPSNKVTEKGKDVELRCDPISGHTALYWYRQSLGQGLEFLIYFQGNSAPDKSGLPSDRFSAERTGGSVSTLTIQRTQQEDSAVYLCASTTSRERTNEKLFFGSGTQLSVL.

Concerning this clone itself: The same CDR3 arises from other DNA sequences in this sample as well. The DNA for the CDR3 is TGTGCCAGCAGCACAAGCGGGAGGGGAACCGGGGAGCTGTTTTTT. Translation: CASSTSGRGTGELFF. This chain joins TRBV5-4 and TRBJ2-2, with 10 bases lining up with TRBD2. The ends lost 4 bases at V and 5 bases at J; junction bases unmatched: 5. CDR3 length: 15 residues. Germline CDR1 reads SGHNT; CDR2 reads YYREEE (reference sequence). Looking up the rest from reference TRBV5-4 and TRBJ2-2 gives the full variable domain: ETGVTQSPTHLIKTRGQQVTLRCSSQSGHNTVSWYQQALGQGPQFIFQYYREEENGRGNFPPRFSGLQFPNYSSELNVNALELDDSALYLCASSTSGRGTGELFFGEGSRLTVL.

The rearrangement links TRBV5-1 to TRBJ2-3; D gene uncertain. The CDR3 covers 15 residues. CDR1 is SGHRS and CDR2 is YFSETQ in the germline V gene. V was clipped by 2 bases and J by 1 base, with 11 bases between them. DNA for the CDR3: TGCGCCAGCAGCTTAGGGCCCGCCGGCACAGATACGCAGTATTTT. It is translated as CASSLGPAGTDTQYF. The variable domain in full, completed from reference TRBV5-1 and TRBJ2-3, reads KAGVTQTPRYLIKTRGQQVTLSCSPISGHRSVSWYQQTPGQGLQFLFEYFSETQRNKGNFPGRFSGRQFSNSRSEMNVSTLELGDSALYLCASSLGPAGTDTQYFGPGTRLTVL.

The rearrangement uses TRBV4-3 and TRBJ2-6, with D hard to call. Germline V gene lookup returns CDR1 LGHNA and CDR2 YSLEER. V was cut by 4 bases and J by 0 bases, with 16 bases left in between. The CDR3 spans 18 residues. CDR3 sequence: CASSRDVGSSSGANVLTF. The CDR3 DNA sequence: TGCGCCAGCAGCCGAGACGTGGGCTCCAGCTCTGGGGCCAACGTCCTGACTTTC.

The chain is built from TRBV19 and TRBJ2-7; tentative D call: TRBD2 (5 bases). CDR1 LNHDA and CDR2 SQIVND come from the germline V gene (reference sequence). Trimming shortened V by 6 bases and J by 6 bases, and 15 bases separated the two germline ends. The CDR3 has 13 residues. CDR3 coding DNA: TGTGCCAGTAGGGAACGGGGTATCAGCGAGCAGTACTTC. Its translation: CASRERGISEQYF. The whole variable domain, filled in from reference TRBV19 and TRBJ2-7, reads DGGITQSPKYLFRKEGQNVTLSCEQNLNHDAMYWYRQDPGQGLRLIYYSQIVNDFQKGDIAEGYSVSREKKESFPLTVTSAQKNPTAFYLCASRERGISEQYFGPGTRLTVT.

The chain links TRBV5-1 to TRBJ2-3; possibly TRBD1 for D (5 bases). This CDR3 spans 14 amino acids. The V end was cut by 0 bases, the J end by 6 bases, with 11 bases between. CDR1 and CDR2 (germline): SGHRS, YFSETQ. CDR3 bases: TGCGCCAGCAGCTTGGAGCAGGGATCCGATACGCAGTATTTT. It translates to CASSLEQGSDTQYF.

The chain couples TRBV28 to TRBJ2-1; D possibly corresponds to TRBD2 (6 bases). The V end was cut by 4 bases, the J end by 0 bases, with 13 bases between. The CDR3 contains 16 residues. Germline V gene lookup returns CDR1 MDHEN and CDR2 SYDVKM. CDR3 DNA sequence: TGTGCCAGCAGTTCCTCCGGGGGACCCTCCTACAATGAGCAGTTCTTC. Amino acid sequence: CASSSSGGPSYNEQFF.

In nucleotides, the CDR3 is TGTGCCAGCAGCTTATCTGGGTTTAGTGGCTACACCTTC. It yields the protein CASSLSGFSGYTF. The chain recombines TRBV7-2 with TRBJ1-2; no clear D gene. This CDR3 is 13 amino acids long. V was trimmed by 2 bases and J by 7 bases, leaving 11 bases between them. CDR1 and CDR2 from the germline V gene are SGHTA and FQGNSA.

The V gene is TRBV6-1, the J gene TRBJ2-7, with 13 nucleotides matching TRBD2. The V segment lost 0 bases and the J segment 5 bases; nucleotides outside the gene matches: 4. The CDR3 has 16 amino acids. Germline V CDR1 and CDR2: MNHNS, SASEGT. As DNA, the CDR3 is TGTGCCAGCAGTGAAGCGAAAGGACTAGCGGGAGACGAGCAGTACTTC. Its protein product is CASSEAKGLAGDEQYF.

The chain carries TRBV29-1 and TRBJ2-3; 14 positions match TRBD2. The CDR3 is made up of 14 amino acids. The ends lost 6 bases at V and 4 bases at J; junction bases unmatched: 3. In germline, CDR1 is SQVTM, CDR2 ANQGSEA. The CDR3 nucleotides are TGCAGCGTGGGACTAGCGGGAGTTCCAGATACGCAGTATTTT. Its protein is CSVGLAGVPDTQYF.

The CDR3 DNA is TGCGCCAGCAGCTGGATAGCGGGCGCCGGCACAGATACGCAGTATTTT. It translates to CASSWIAGAGTDTQYF. V and J are TRBV5-1 and TRBJ2-3, with 7 bases aligning to TRBD2. CDR3 size: 16 residues. Germline trimming cut 3 bases from V and 1 base from J; bases unmatched to any gene: 8. CDR1 and CDR2 from the germline V gene are SGHRS and YFSETQ.

CDR3 loop: CASIIDRGTEAFF. Here the CDR3 DNA reads TGTGCCAGCATTATAGACAGGGGAACTGAAGCTTTCTTT. V and J are TRBV28 and TRBJ1-1; TRBD1 matches 8 bases. This CDR3 has 13 amino acids. Looked up from germline, CDR1 is MDHEN and CDR2 is SYDVKM. J was trimmed by 5 bases and V by 7 bases; bases with no gene match: 6.

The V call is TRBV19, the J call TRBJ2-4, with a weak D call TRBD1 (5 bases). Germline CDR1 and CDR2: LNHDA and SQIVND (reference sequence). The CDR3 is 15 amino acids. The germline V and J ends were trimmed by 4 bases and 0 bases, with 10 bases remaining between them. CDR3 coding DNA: TGTGCCAGTAGTAGCGACAGTTTAGCCAAAAACATTCAGTACTTC. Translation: CASSSDSLAKNIQYF.

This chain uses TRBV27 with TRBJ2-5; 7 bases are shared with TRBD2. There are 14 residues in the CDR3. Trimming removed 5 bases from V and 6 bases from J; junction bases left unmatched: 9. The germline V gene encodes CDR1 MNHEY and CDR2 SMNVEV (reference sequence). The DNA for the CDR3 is TGTGCCAGCAGTCTAAGGGCGGGAGCGAAGACCCAGTACTTC. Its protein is CASSLRAGAKTQYF.

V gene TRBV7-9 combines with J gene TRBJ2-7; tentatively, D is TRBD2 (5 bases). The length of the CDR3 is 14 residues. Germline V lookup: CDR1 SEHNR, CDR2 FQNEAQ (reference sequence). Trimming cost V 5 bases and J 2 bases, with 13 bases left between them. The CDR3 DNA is TGTGCCAGCAGCCAAGATGGGAGAGCCTACGAGCAGTACTTC. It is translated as CASSQDGRAYEQYF.

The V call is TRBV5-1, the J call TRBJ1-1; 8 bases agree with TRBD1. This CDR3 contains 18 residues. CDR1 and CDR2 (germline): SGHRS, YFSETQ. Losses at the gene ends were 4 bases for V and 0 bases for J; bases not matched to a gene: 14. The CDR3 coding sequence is TGCGCCAGCAGCCTCGGACAGGGAGTATCTTTCATGAACACTGAAGCTTTCTTT. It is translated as CASSLGQGVSFMNTEAFF. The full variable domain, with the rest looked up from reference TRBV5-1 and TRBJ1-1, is KAGVTQTPRYLIKTRGQQVTLSCSPISGHRSVSWYQQTPGQGLQFLFEYFSETQRNKGNFPGRFSGRQFSNSRSEMNVSTLELGDSALYLCASSLGQGVSFMNTEAFFGQGTRLTVV.

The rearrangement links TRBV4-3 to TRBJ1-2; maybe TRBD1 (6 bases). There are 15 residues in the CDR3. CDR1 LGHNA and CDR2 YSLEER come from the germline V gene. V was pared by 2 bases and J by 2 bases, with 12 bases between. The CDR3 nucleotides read TGCGCCAGCAGCCAAACCATGGGGGCAAACTATGGCTACACCTTC. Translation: CASSQTMGANYGYTF.